Each of the 4 T cell receptor beta chains below was sequenced from the same sample in a study of vaccination effects on CD4 cells after COVID-19. The repertoire was sequenced with immunoSEQ multiplex PCR; TCRdb's copy has only in-frame clones and lacks some. The sample comprises some 70,000 clones, about 80% of which are singletons, and 10% to 15% rests with the top ten. Before sequencing took place, the ViraFEST assay used viral peptide pools to expand antigen-specific CD4+ T cells. Once cultured for about 9 days, the cells underwent separation to obtain CD4+ T cells. Vaccine recipients, nucleocapsid antibody negative, had no prior SARS-CoV-2 infection. These receptors have no identified antigens. This sample comprised CD4+ T cells from PBMCs cultured with SARS-CoV-2 spike peptides, obtained before COVID-19 vaccination. The source is a human donor who received a COVID-19 vaccine.

V usage is TRBV28 and J usage is TRBJ1-5, with no clear D. V lost 8 bases, J lost 5 bases, and 16 bases lay in between. CDR3 size: 14 residues. Germline CDR1 is MDHEN and CDR2 is SYDVKM. The CDR3: CASSLGGRYQPQHF. CDR3 sequence (DNA): TGTGCCAGCTCCTTAGGAGGGCGATATCAGCCCCAGCATTTT.

In DNA form, the CDR3 reads TGCGCCAGCAGCGCTCAGGGGGGGAACACTGAAGCTTTCTTT. This codes for CASSAQGGNTEAFF. This chain links TRBV5-1 with TRBJ1-1; 7 nucleotides agree with TRBD1. With V trimmed by 4 bases and J by 1 base, 4 bases remained unmatched. CDR1 and CDR2 (germline): SGHRS, YFSETQ. This CDR3 comprises 14 residues.

About this clone: Distinct nucleotide sequences in the sample also encode this CDR3. The chain employs TRBV12-3 or TRBV12-4 and TRBJ1-1; no reliable D call. V lost 6 bases, J lost 2 bases, and 4 bases lay in between. The CDR3 has 11 residues. This CDR3 reads CASSTNTEAFF. The CDR3 nucleotides read TGTGCCAGCAGCACAAACACTGAAGCTTTCTTT.

The V and J genes are TRBV28 and TRBJ2-1; 10 bases are shared with TRBD1. Germline CDR1 reads MDHEN; CDR2 reads SYDVKM. This CDR3 contains 15 residues. V lost 4 bases and J lost 6; bases outside the gene matches: 6. In DNA form, the CDR3 reads TGTGCCAGCAGTTCTCTCGGGACAGGGGTCAATGAGCAGTTCTTC. Amino acids: CASSSLGTGVNEQFF.